Listed here is a single T cell receptor beta chain. The target antigen is unknown. With 8 bases removed from V and 3 bases from J, the gap between germline ends came to 17 bases. Germline assignment: CDR1 MNHEY and CDR2 SMNVEV (reference sequence). The CDR3 runs 14 residues. The sample originates from a study of CD8 T cells in ankylosing spondylitis. Overall study findings and caveats: Disease-linked clones displayed a CD8+ phenotype and appeared relatively rarely in peripheral blood. Reports of some motif variants in reactive arthritis synovial fluid and blood predate this one. In ankylosing spondylitis blood, a motif of seven to nine highly homologous TCR beta variants appeared characteristic. Clones linked to disease were reported to show significant enrichment in matched ankylosing spondylitis synovial fluid.

Using quantitative 5'-RACE with molecular barcodes, the authors made TCR beta libraries. TCRdb re-called the 5' RACE reads through MiXCR, storing one row per CDR3 protein. The sample shows 100,000 to 150,000 distinct CDR3 sequences, more than 15% of them seen only once. This sequence joins TRBV27 and TRBJ2-7; maybe TRBD1 (6 bases). The sequencing input was blood, either unsorted or a sorted T cell fraction (not recorded which). The TCR comes from a male donor with ankylosing spondylitis. This chain's CDR3 is CASARTVPFYEQYF. CDR3 coding DNA: TGTGCCAGCGCCAGGACAGTTCCTTTCTACGAGCAGTACTTC.